The entry below describes one TCR beta chain. Only one count was recorded for this clonotype. The antigen it binds to is not known. One end of the junction does not line up with germline, which may come from a read error. The CDR3 covers 12 residues, taking in both the cysteine and the phenylalanine. Just CDR3 DNA is preserved here, 36 bases in frame from base 1. Based on the germline V gene, the CDR1 and CDR2 sequences are MDHEN and SYDVKM. This record comes from a study of CD8 T cells in Susac syndrome (dated by TCRdb to between 2018 and 2021). Some background on the complete study: The study used repertoire sequencing to test whether antigen drove CD8+ T cell activation and differentiation in Susac syndrome. CD8+ T cell repertoire clonality was compared between about a dozen healthy donors, around 14 Susac syndrome patients and around 15 multiple sclerosis patients.

Results and caveats for the whole study, not just this receptor: The number of individuals in the TCR sequencing and HLA analysis was acknowledged as relatively small.

High-throughput TCR beta sequencing profiled peripheral blood CD8+ and CD4+ T cells from healthy donors, Susac syndrome patients and multiple sclerosis patients. The multiple sclerosis controls were treatment-naive patients whose relapsing-remitting disease, either stable or active, fulfilled the revised McDonald criteria. Bulk CD8+ and CD4+ T cells were purified magnetically by negative isolation, whereas CD8+ TEMRA cells were enriched by FACS. Blood was collected in EDTA tubes and processed within 24 hours, with PBMCs isolated through density gradient centrifugation. PBMCs destined for TCR sequencing were cryopreserved in liquid nitrogen and later thawed in a 37 °C water bath. The sorted or isolated CD4+, CD8+ and CD8+ TEMRA cells reached a purity of at least 90%. RNA was extracted using the RNeasy kit, and roughly 0.5 to 1 ug of the RNA was reverse transcribed with random hexamers. TCR beta CDR3 regions were amplified with the immunoSEQ multiplex PCR assay covering 54 Vbeta and 13 Jbeta segments. PCR amplification bias was corrected using a synthetic template baseline for primer optimization and computational correction. In the source study's methods: Reads were assigned to V, D and J genes according to IMGT and analyzed in immunoSEQ Analyzer, with only productive sequences retained. Clonality was calculated as one minus the Shannon entropy normalized by log2 of the number of productive unique sequences. For each patient and control, public and private clones were evaluated within the 100 most prevalent clones. Susac-specific clones were defined as absent from healthy and MS cohorts, over a thousand published viral clones and other ImmuneACCESS disease sequences. TCRdb reworked the public reads: Q25 trimming with fastp, MiXCR clone assembly, productive beta chains retained. For every CDR3 protein sequence, its rows merge into one entry that carries the most common genes and DNA. These V and J calls derive from TCRdb rather than the authors' analysis. Here the sample has some 130,000 distinct CDR3 sequences; approximately 89% occur a single time. 0.24% of the sample is in the top ten clones.

The chain couples TRBV28 to TRBJ2-7, and the D gene may be TRBD1, 6 bases matching. Sequencing used CD8+ T cells from PBMCs. The source of this sequence is a human donor with multiple sclerosis. The DNA sequence is as follows: TGTGCCAGCAGCTCAGACAGGATCGAGGAGTACTTC. Its product reads: CASSSDRIEEYF.